The T cell receptor (beta chain) under discussion was sequenced for a study of T-cell reconstitution after alpha-beta-depleted transplantation in children. Unique molecular identifiers were incorporated into the prepared TCRbeta library. A single record per CDR3 protein comes from TCRdb applying MiXCR to the PCR reads. The sample has about 640,000 distinct CDR3 sequences; 15% to 20% are singletons. The sequencing used PBMCs from the stem cell graft donor, collected from the stem cell graft. The TCR sequence derives from a human donor who donated a stem cell graft to a child with acute myeloid leukemia.

The CDR3 nucleotides are TGTGCCAGCAGTTCCTCGGCCCCGGCTGCACCCCTCCACTTT. Translating it yields CASSSSAPAAPLHF. The chain employs TRBV12-3 or TRBV12-4 and TRBJ1-6; D call uncertain. The CDR3 has 14 residues. V lost 4 bases to trimming and J lost 11 bases, with 15 bases between them.